This T cell receptor beta chain was retrieved from a study of cytomegalovirus exposure and HLA in healthy donors. Study-wide results and limits: HLA alleles showed associations with some 15,000 TCR beta sequences in a later analysis, at a 0.05 false discovery rate. A few CMV-associated chains were confirmed in vitro to be specific for CMV antigens. The majority of TCR sequences were rare, yet some public TCRs appeared in many donors.

Trimming left V 6 bases short and J 9 bases short, with 12 bases between. CDR3 length: 13 amino acids. Germline V gives CDR1 MNHEY, CDR2 SMNVEV (reference sequence). Primers for the PCR totalled 60 Vbeta and 13 Jbeta. Clones were read by immunoSEQ multiplex PCR, and TCRdb kept only the in-frame ones, dropping some. Of about 130,000 clones in the sample, about 82% were seen once. With regard to this clone: Its antigen is not known.

Sequencing was carried out using PBMCs. The chain is built from TRBV27 and TRBJ1-6, with unresolved D. The source of this sequence is a boy younger than 18 in good health and CMV-seronegative. This CDR3 is CASSPMNSSPLHF. Written as DNA, the CDR3 is TGTGCCAGCAGCCCCATGAATAGTTCACCCCTCCACTTT.